These T cell receptor beta chains were read from a single sample in a study of T cell responses to AZD1222 COVID-19 vaccine. Assay used: immunoSEQ multiplex PCR; TCRdb lists only in-frame clones, some missing. Among 85,000 to 100,000 clones listed, just over 85% were seen once. This material consisted of peripheral blood, taken on day 0 of AZD1222 vaccination. Source of these receptors: an adult in good health. CDR3s leave out the opening cysteine and the closing phenylalanine or tryptophan.

CDR3 protein,J gene,V gene
ASSEALVRYT,TRBJ1-2,TRBV2
ASSTVPGSGNTIY,TRBJ1-3,TRBV5-1
ANTPGTGGEQY,TRBJ2-7,TRBV6-4
ASSLAAVLYNEQF,TRBJ2-1,TRBV19
ASRPWTGRYGYT,TRBJ1-2,TRBV27
ATAFRTGTYNEQF,TRBJ2-1,TRBV6-5
ASSYGDRTTYEQY,TRBJ2-7,TRBV6-2/TRBV6-3
ASRQVPNTGELF,TRBJ2-2,TRBV5-1
ASSIRSRVSFYEQY,TRBJ2-7,TRBV5-4
ASSHLTGSYNEQF,TRBJ2-1,TRBV3-1/TRBV3-2
ASSMIGQGATNEKLF,TRBJ1-4,TRBV19
AIPTGPPNNGPLH,TRBJ1-6,TRBV6-5
ASTGGNSPLH,TRBJ1-6,TRBV6-6
ASSLSGGANYGYT,TRBJ1-2,TRBV28
ASSVVPGAGNTIY,TRBJ1-3,TRBV9
ASSQYRENTEAF,TRBJ1-1,TRBV14
ASSSGTGNTEAF,TRBJ1-1,TRBV7-6
ATFPGGAFSGNTIY,TRBJ1-3,TRBV19
ASSFRDRGDTEAF,TRBJ1-1,TRBV7-8
ASSQDLGATSYEQY,TRBJ2-7,TRBV3-1/TRBV3-2
ASRERRSDNSPLH,TRBJ1-6,TRBV19
ASSLQGAGYEQY,TRBJ2-7,TRBV7-3
ASSSLTGGRAGYT,TRBJ1-2,TRBV28
ASSLGYGYT,TRBJ1-2,TRBV6-5
ASRVAGMYEQY,TRBJ2-7,TRBV28
SASLGISGNTIY,TRBJ1-3,TRBV20-1
ASSVGSPHRSYEQY,TRBJ2-7,TRBV9
ASSLGRNNQPQH,TRBJ1-5,TRBV2
ASRTDSTWGYT,TRBJ1-2,TRBV28
ASSVADTQY,TRBJ2-3,TRBV9
ASSRGPREQY,TRBJ2-7,TRBV28
ASRMRQGGYEQY,TRBJ2-7,TRBV28